The clone carrying this T cell receptor beta chain was seen many times. This sample is drawn from a study of identical twins. TCRdb re-analysed the 5' RACE reads in MiXCR, keeping a single row per CDR3 protein. The repertoire includes hundreds of thousands of distinct CDR3 sequences, around 7% of them detected once, and roughly 3.7% sits in the top ten. Deletions cut 3 bases from V and 9 bases from J, with 6 bases between. The CDR3 extends over 11 amino acids. These same records also appear under a second study, on yellow fever vaccine responses in identical twins.

The rearrangement joins TRBV12-3 or TRBV12-4 to TRBJ1-5, with D maybe TRBD1 (5 bases). The TCR was taken from a woman under 30 in good health. The source material was memory (CD45RO+) T cells sorted from blood. This CDR3 is CASSLGGPQHF. DNA of the CDR3: TGTGCCAGCAGTTTGGGGGGGCCCCAGCATTTT.